Listed below are T cell receptor beta chains from one sample, sequenced in a study of blood T cell repertoires in COVID-19. Profiled with immunoSEQ multiplex PCR; TCRdb holds only in-frame clones, not every one. The sample yields around 300,000 clones, almost 90% seen once. Sequencing was performed on PBMCs or T cells enriched from blood (not recorded which). The receptor set was obtained from a woman between 18 and 29 years old with acute COVID-19. Both conserved end residues are part of each CDR3. The D gene is left open where the match is weak. A clone size is listed for some rows: how often the clone was seen (once, few, many), or a class if it is expanded.

>TRBJ2-1|TRBD1|TRBV27|-
CASSDGDRGSSYNEQFF
TGTGCCAGCAGTGATGGGGACAGGGGGAGCTCCTACAATGAGCAGTTCTTC
>TRBJ1-1|-|TRBV18|-
CASSEGMRGLNTEAFF
TGTGCCAGCTCGGAGGGGATGAGGGGATTGAACACTGAAGCTTTCTTT
>TRBJ2-7|-|TRBV27|-
CASNPLTGNSYEQYF
TGTGCCAGCAACCCGTTGACAGGTAACTCCTACGAGCAGTACTTC
>TRBJ2-7|-|TRBV5-6|-
CASSWRDGAYEQYF
TGTGCCAGCAGCTGGAGAGACGGAGCCTACGAGCAGTACTTC
>TRBJ1-2|-|TRBV18|-
CASSLGQTTSSYYGYTF
TGTGCCAGCTCTTTAGGACAGACCACTTCCTCATACTATGGCTACACCTTC
>TRBJ1-2|TRBD1|TRBV5-1|-
CASSGTGQGDYTF
TGCGCCAGCAGCGGGACGGGACAGGGCGACTACACCTTC
>TRBJ2-5|-|TRBV27|once
CASSPRRAYQETQYF
TGTGCCAGCAGTCCCCGGCGGGCTTACCAAGAGACCCAGTACTTC
>TRBJ2-1|TRBD2|TRBV7-6|few
CASSYDSGVNYNEQFF
TGTGCCAGCAGCTACGATAGCGGGGTCAACTACAATGAGCAGTTCTTC
>TRBJ1-1|-|TRBV3-1/TRBV3-2|-
CASSQSTGNPEAFF
TGTGCCAGCAGCCAATCTACAGGGAACCCTGAAGCTTTCTTT
>TRBJ1-6|-|TRBV3-1/TRBV3-2|-
CASSLVDMGSPLHF
TGTGCCAGCAGCCTCGTAGACATGGGTTCACCCCTCCACTTT
>TRBJ2-7|TRBD1|TRBV28|few
CASSAGQGVILEQYF
TGTGCCAGCAGTGCCGGACAGGGAGTAATCCTCGAGCAGTACTTC
>TRBJ1-1|-|TRBV7-8|-
CASSYSGNTEAFF
TGTGCCAGCAGCTATTCAGGGAACACTGAAGCTTTCTTT
>TRBJ2-5|TRBD2|TRBV9|-
CASSVGWAGEETQYF
TGTGCCAGCAGCGTAGGTTGGGCGGGAGAAGAGACCCAGTACTTC
>TRBJ1-2|-|TRBV28|-
CASGVGEAHGYTF
TGTGCCAGCGGGGTGGGGGAGGCACATGGCTACACCTTC
>TRBJ2-1|TRBD2|TRBV6-1|-
CASSEYTSGRINNEQFF
TGTGCCAGCAGTGAATACACTAGCGGGAGGATAAACAATGAGCAGTTCTTC
>TRBJ1-6|TRBD1|TRBV19|once
CASSFRTGGESPLHF
TGTGCCAGTAGTTTCCGGACAGGGGGCGAATCACCCCTCCACTTT
>TRBJ2-7|-|TRBV7-9|-
CASSLVTQEAYEQYF
TGTGCCAGCAGCTTAGTTACTCAGGAAGCCTACGAGCAGTACTTC
>TRBJ2-4|-|TRBV10-2|-
CASSEWEGGSKNIQYF
TGCGCCAGCAGTGAATGGGAAGGCGGGTCCAAAAACATTCAGTACTTC
>TRBJ2-2|-|TRBV5-4|-
CASSPEWAGTTNTGELFF
TGTGCCAGCAGCCCGGAGTGGGCGGGGACCACGAACACCGGGGAGCTGTTTTTT
>TRBJ2-6|TRBD2|TRBV3-1/TRBV3-2|-
CASSRRGAGANVLTF
TGTGCCAGCAGTCGACGGGGGGCTGGGGCCAACGTCCTGACTTTC
>TRBJ2-1|TRBD1|TRBV19|once
CASRKGDRGRAGNEQFF
TGTGCCAGCCGCAAAGGGGACAGGGGACGAGCGGGGAATGAGCAGTTCTTC
>TRBJ2-1|-|TRBV5-6|once
CASSLGRGSVLSYNEQFF
TGTGCCAGCAGCTTGGGCAGGGGCTCAGTCCTCTCCTACAATGAGCAGTTCTTC
>TRBJ1-2|-|TRBV28|-
CASSFPFAPTGANYGYTF
TGTGCCAGCAGTTTCCCATTCGCTCCGACAGGAGCGAACTATGGCTACACCTTC
>TRBJ1-5|-|TRBV27|-
CASRIGQGEGNQPQHF
TGTGCCAGCAGGATCGGCCAAGGGGAGGGCAATCAGCCCCAGCATTTT
>TRBJ2-3|TRBD2|TRBV2|-
CASSGGLGESDTQYF
TGTGCCAGCAGTGGAGGACTAGGGGAGTCAGATACGCAGTATTTT
>TRBJ2-7|TRBD1|TRBV2|-
CASFRDRGHEQYF
TGTGCCAGCTTCCGGGACAGGGGCCACGAGCAGTACTTC
>TRBJ1-2|-|TRBV13|-
CASSANEYRVQGYTF
TGTGCCAGCAGCGCAAACGAATACAGGGTTCAGGGCTACACCTTC
>TRBJ2-7|TRBD2|TRBV4-1|once
CASSPLSGLAGPHDYYEQYF
TGCGCCAGCAGCCCCCTATCCGGACTAGCGGGGCCCCACGACTACTACGAGCAGTACTTC
>TRBJ1-2|TRBD1|TRBV11-3|-
CASSFPGQGRTDYGYTF
TGTGCCAGCAGCTTCCCGGGACAGGGTCGTACCGACTATGGCTACACCTTC
>TRBJ1-2|-|TRBV14|-
CASSQQEVGDGYTF
TGTGCCAGCAGCCAGCAAGAGGTCGGGGATGGCTACACCTTC
>TRBJ2-1|TRBD2|TRBV9|-
CASSVIGLAGYNEQFF
TGTGCCAGCAGCGTAATTGGACTAGCGGGTTACAATGAGCAGTTCTTC